This T cell receptor beta chain was retrieved from a study of shared clonotypes between healthy human individuals. As for the study in general: Aged between 18 and 49, the donors were a couple of women and a few men. Overall study findings and caveats: Generation probabilities were higher for clonotypes shared across all four sorted-subset donors than for unshared ones. Though the depth was large, rarefaction showed that sorted-subset sequencing was incomplete.

CDR3 length equals 14 residues. Germline-derived CDR1 and CDR2 are MNHEY and SMNVEV (reference sequence). The V segment lost 2 bases and the J segment 6 bases; nucleotides outside the gene matches: 6. Each replicate PCR on the sorted subsets used 200 to 250 ng DNA (about 30,000 T cell genomes). The data were produced by immunoSEQ multiplex PCR, yet TCRdb's version contains in-frame clones alone and is incomplete. The table shows approximately 650,000 clones, with nearly 97% occurring only once. It was CD45RO-negative cells, positively selected for CCR7, that made up naive CD8 cells, with terminally differentiated effector memory CD45RA+ cells excluded. With regard to this clone: The antigen is undetermined. The sample carries other DNA sequences with the same CDR3.

The sequenced sample consisted of naive CD8+ T cells sorted from blood. The rearrangement joins TRBV27 to TRBJ1-1; TRBD1 aligns across 7 bases. This receptor was obtained from a woman aged 25-40 years in good health. The CDR3 is CASSLIGTGAEAFF. CDR3 bases: TGTGCCAGCAGTTTAATTGGTACAGGGGCTGAAGCTTTCTTT.